Sequencing of this TCR beta chain was carried out in a study of blood T cell repertoires in COVID-19. Study context: The samples span acute and convalescent COVID-19 from the United States, Italy and Spain.

Trimming stripped 6 bases from V and 2 bases from J, with 13 bases between. The V gene's germline CDR1 is SNHLY and CDR2 FYNNEI. This CDR3 region has 14 residues. Generated by immunoSEQ multiplex PCR, the TCRdb table keeps only in-frame clones and is missing some. The data hold 250,000 or so clones, with about four fifths observed a single time. V is TRBV2 and J is TRBJ1-1, with D perhaps matching TRBD1 (6 bases). This receptor was identified in a woman in her 70s with acute or convalescent COVID-19. Sequences were obtained from peripheral blood. CDR3 DNA sequence: TGTGCCAGCAGAGTTCGGGGGGCCAACACTGAAGCTTTCTTT. Protein product: CASRVRGANTEAFF.